One sample yielded the 11 T cell receptor beta chains listed below, sequenced in a study of shared clonotypes between healthy human individuals. Clones were sequenced by immunoSEQ multiplex PCR, and TCRdb holds only the in-frame ones, with some missing. The data hold approximately 980,000 clones, with around three quarters observed a single time. Sequenced material: memory CD4+ T cells sorted from blood. Subset denoted: CD45RA-negative fraction. The receptors come from a man between 18 and 35 years old in good health.

The chain joins TRBV6-1 to TRBJ2-3; 10 nucleotides align to TRBD2. The J segment lost 1 base and the V segment lost 5 bases, leaving 3 bases of the junction unmatched. Germline V gives CDR1 MNHNS, CDR2 SASEGT. This CDR3 is built from 15 residues. For the CDR3, the DNA is TGTGCCAGCAGTCTAGCGGGAGTCGGCACAGATACGCAGTATTTT. The encoded protein is CASSLAGVGTDTQYF.

The rearrangement uses TRBV7-9 and TRBJ2-7; 11 nucleotides line up with TRBD1. With V trimmed by 4 bases and J by 5 bases, 4 bases remained unmatched. The CDR3 has 14 residues. Germline V gene data show CDR1 as SEHNR and CDR2 as FQNEAQ (reference sequence). The CDR3 DNA reads as TGTGCCAGCAGCTATCGGGACAGGGGGAACGAGCAGTACTTC. Encoded protein: CASSYRDRGNEQYF.

The chain is built from TRBV29-1 and TRBJ1-2; a possible D gene is TRBD1 (5 bases). The germline gives CDR1 SQVTM, CDR2 ANQGSEA. The V end lost 3 bases, the J end lost 6 bases, and 8 bases lay between the germline ends. There are 11 residues in the CDR3. The CDR3 DNA is TGCAGCGTTGATCGGGGGGATGGCTACACCTTC. It specifies CSVDRGDGYTF.

The genes are TRBV7-8 and TRBJ2-4, with a weak D call TRBD1 (5 bases). The CDR3 length is 14 residues. Germline V lookup: CDR1 SGHVS, CDR2 FQNEAQ. With 1 base removed from V and 8 bases from J, the gap between germline ends came to 12 bases. CDR3 loop: CASSLGGAPDIQYF. The CDR3 coding sequence is TGTGCCAGCAGCTTAGGGGGCGCACCGGACATTCAGTACTTC.

The V call is TRBV7-2, the J call TRBJ1-6; a weak D match, TRBD1 (5 bases). The CDR3 is 14 residues long. Germline CDR1 and CDR2: SGHTA and FQGNSA. The V and J ends lost 3 bases and 7 bases respectively, with 10 bases between them. Written as DNA, the CDR3 is TGTGCCAGCAGCTTCACGGAGGGGAATTCACCCCTCCACTTT. Translating it yields CASSFTEGNSPLHF.

This rearrangement joins TRBV9 to TRBJ1-6; unclear D gene. The CDR3 is 16 amino acids. The V gene's germline CDR1 is SGDLS and CDR2 YYNGEE. V dropped 4 bases and J dropped 0 bases, with 11 bases sitting between them. The CDR3 DNA follows: TGTGCCAGCAGCCCGCAAACAAACTCCTATAATTCACCCCTCCACTTT. Protein sequence: CASSPQTNSYNSPLHF.

The V and J genes are TRBV30 and TRBJ2-3; D is ambiguous. The CDR3 covers 11 residues. The V gene's germline CDR1 is GTSNPN and CDR2 SVGIG (reference sequence). Trimming took 4 bases from V and 5 from J, leaving 7 bases between them. The CDR3: CAWTTGDTQYF. The CDR3 nucleotides are TGTGCCTGGACTACGGGAGATACGCAGTATTTT.

The rearrangement uses TRBV2 and TRBJ2-3, with 14 bases matching TRBD2. The junction had 8 bases not matched to a gene; V was cut back by 6 bases and J by 9 bases. The germline gives CDR1 SNHLY, CDR2 FYNNEI. The CDR3 contains 15 residues. Written as DNA, the CDR3 is TGTGCCAGCAGCTATTCCGGGACTAGCGGGAGCACGCAGTATTTT. It yields the protein CASSYSGTSGSTQYF.

The J gene is TRBJ2-1, the V gene TRBV28; the D is unclear. Trimming stripped 8 bases from V and 7 bases from J, with 15 bases between. Germline V gives CDR1 MDHEN, CDR2 SYDVKM. The CDR3 has 13 amino acids. CDR3 nucleotides: TGTGCCAGCGTAGGACCGCCGACTAATGAGCAGTTCTTC. Translation gives CASVGPPTNEQFF. Combining the CDR3 with reference TRBV28 and TRBJ2-1 gives the whole variable domain DVKVTQSSRYLVKRTGEKVFLECVQDMDHENMFWYRQDPGLGLRLIYFSYDVKMKEKGDIPEGYSVSREKKERFSLILESASTNQTSMYLCASVGPPTNEQFFGPGTRLTVL.

There are a few counts of this clone. V gene TRBV6-5 combines with J gene TRBJ2-7; D perhaps matches TRBD2 (6 bases). There are 14 residues in the CDR3. The germline V gene has CDR1 MNHEY and CDR2 SVGAGI. Trimming removed 5 bases at V and 1 base at J, with 12 bases between. This CDR3 is CASSVGLSSYEQYF. The CDR3 DNA is TGTGCCAGCAGTGTGGGACTCTCATCCTACGAGCAGTACTTC.

The chain carries TRBV10-3 and TRBJ2-7; the match to TRBD1 covers 9 bases. V was clipped by 3 bases and J by 4 bases; unmatched bases: 4. Germline CDR1 is ENHRY and CDR2 is SYGVKD. The length of the CDR3 is 14 residues. The CDR3 protein is CAISEGDRVYEQYF. The CDR3 DNA reads TGTGCCATCAGTGAAGGGGACAGGGTGTACGAGCAGTACTTC.